These 25 T cell receptor beta chains originate from one sample sequenced in a study of blood T cell repertoires in COVID-19. Sequencing was performed with immunoSEQ multiplex PCR; in TCRdb, only in-frame clones are kept and a portion is missing. The sample lists fewer than 250,000 clones; 65% to 85% were seen once. The sequenced material came from PBMCs or T cells enriched from blood (not recorded which). The receptor set was obtained from a woman aged 25 to 39 who had recovered from COVID-19.

The rearrangement joins TRBV6-1 to TRBJ1-5; TRBD1 agrees at 11 bases. The V segment lost 4 bases and the J segment 3 bases; nucleotides outside the gene matches: 8. Germline lookup yields CDR1 MNHNS and CDR2 SASEGT. The CDR3 loop spans 17 amino acids. In DNA, the CDR3 is TGTGCCAGCAGTGTCCAAGGGACAGGGGGTTTCAATCAGCCCCAGCATTTT. It is translated as CASSVQGTGGFNQPQHF.

The CDR3 nucleotides are TGTGCCAGCAGTGATGACGGACATCTCAATGAGCAGTTCTTC. This codes for CASSDDGHLNEQFF. This chain links TRBV25-1 with TRBJ2-1, with a possible D match to TRBD1 (5 bases). The CDR3 extends over 14 amino acids. Trimming took off 3 bases at V and 6 bases at J, with 12 bases between the two ends. Germline loops: CDR1 MGHDK, CDR2 SYGVNS.

This chain joins TRBV5-4 and TRBJ1-5; 9 nucleotides align to TRBD1. This CDR3 is 15 amino acids long. Germline-derived CDR1 and CDR2 are SGHNT and YYREEE (reference sequence). V shed 4 bases and J 7 bases; nucleotides not matched to a gene: 9. The CDR3 nucleotides read TGTGCCAGCAGCCCGGGACAGGGACGAAGCCAGCCCCAGCATTTT. Protein: CASSPGQGRSQPQHF.

This chain links TRBV5-1 with TRBJ1-4; possibly TRBD1 for D (6 bases). The CDR3 loop spans 14 amino acids. The germline CDR1 and CDR2 sequences are SGHRS and YFSETQ. V was pared by 4 bases and J by 5 bases, with 12 bases between. Written as DNA, the CDR3 is TGCGCCAGCAGCGAACAGGGCGGGAATGAAAAACTGTTTTTT. The encoded protein is CASSEQGGNEKLFF.

This sequence joins TRBV7-2 and TRBJ1-5; 8 nucleotides line up with TRBD1. This CDR3 is built from 13 residues. V lost 6 bases to trimming and J lost 7 bases; unmatched junction nucleotides: 5. Germline V gene sequence: CDR1 SGHTA, CDR2 FQGNSA. The CDR3 bases are TGTGCCAGCAGTCCCGACAGGGGACAGCCCCAGCATTTT. This translates into CASSPDRGQPQHF.

This clone was seen only once. This chain joins TRBV6-6 and TRBJ2-2; 8 bases agree with TRBD2. The V and J ends lost 8 bases and 7 bases, in that order; junction bases with no gene match: 9. The CDR3 runs to 14 residues. Per the germline V gene, CDR1 is MNHNY and CDR2 is SVGAGI (reference sequence). This CDR3 reads CASGGLVSVGELFF. CDR3 nucleotides: TGTGCCAGCGGGGGACTAGTTTCGGTCGGGGAGCTGTTTTTT.

This clone has a single count. This chain links TRBV7-9 with TRBJ1-1; the D gene is possibly TRBD1 (6 bases). Trimming cost V 3 bases and J 5 bases, with 22 bases left between them. The length of the CDR3 is 17 residues. Germline V gives CDR1 SEHNR, CDR2 FQNEAQ (reference sequence). The CDR3 bases are TGTGCCAGCAGCTTCGGGCACAGGGTAGAAAGTGCGACTGAAGCTTTCTTT. This encodes CASSFGHRVESATEAFF. Full variable domain (outside the CDR3, taken from reference TRBV7-9 and TRBJ1-1): DTGVSQNPRHKITKRGQNVTFRCDPISEHNRLYWYRQTLGQGPEFLTYFQNEAQLEKSRLLSDRFSAERPKGSFSTLEIQRTEQGDSAMYLCASSFGHRVESATEAFFGQGTRLTVV.

This clone was seen ten or more times. The chain recombines TRBV23-1 with TRBJ2-2, with D tentatively TRBD2 (6 bases). TRBV23-1 is filed as an ORF, its function uncertain. The CDR3 runs to 16 residues. V was cut by 6 bases and J by 0 bases, with 14 bases left in between. CDR3 coding DNA: TGCGCCAGCAGGTCCCGGGGGACCTCGAACACCGGGGAGCTGTTTTTT. Its protein product is CASRSRGTSNTGELFF.

The CDR3 bases are TGTGCCAGCAGCTTATTCGGTCGGGTGGAGACCCAGTACTTC. This codes for CASSLFGRVETQYF. The chain couples TRBV7-2 to TRBJ2-5, with no clear D. The CDR3 is 14 amino acids. Germline assignment: CDR1 SGHTA and CDR2 FQGNSA. Trimming removed 2 bases from V and 5 bases from J, with 12 bases in between.

The V call is TRBV7-2, the J call TRBJ2-4, with 8 bases matching TRBD1. The length of the CDR3 is 15 residues. Germline loops: CDR1 SGHTA, CDR2 FQGNSA. After removal of 2 bases from V and 9 bases from J, the junction contained 9 bases not matched to a gene. The CDR3, as DNA: TGTGCCAGCAGCTTATCGAGACAGGGGTCGGTCATTCAGTACTTC. As protein: CASSLSRQGSVIQYF. Based on the CDR3 plus reference TRBV7-2 and TRBJ2-4, the full variable domain is GAGVSQSPSNKVTEKGKDVELRCDPISGHTALYWYRQSLGQGLEFLIYFQGNSAPDKSGLPSDRFSAERTGGSVSTLTIQRTQQEDSAVYLCASSLSRQGSVIQYFGAGTRLSVL.

This clone was counted only a few times. This chain connects TRBV28 to TRBJ1-5; D unclear. CDR3 size: 16 residues. Trimming left V 4 bases short and J 6 bases short, with 19 bases between. The germline V gene encodes CDR1 MDHEN and CDR2 SYDVKM. DNA for the CDR3: TGTGCCAGCAGTTCCGCGGGGTTGCGGAAAAGTCAGCCCCAGCATTTT. This sequence encodes CASSSAGLRKSQPQHF.

The gene calls are TRBV9 and TRBJ2-7; the D gene is possibly TRBD1 (5 bases). V was cut by 2 bases and J by 3 bases, with 9 bases left in between. CDR3 length equals 13 residues. Germline V lookup: CDR1 SGDLS, CDR2 YYNGEE. CDR3 loop: CASSVQGNYEQYF. CDR3 DNA sequence: TGTGCCAGCAGCGTCCAGGGTAACTACGAGCAGTACTTC.

This sequence joins TRBV5-4 and TRBJ2-5; 7 bases fit TRBD1. Germline V gives CDR1 SGHNT, CDR2 YYREEE (reference sequence). The CDR3 runs 13 residues. With 4 bases clipped from V and 2 bases from J, the junction kept 2 bases outside the gene matches. CDR3 amino acids: CASSQGQQETQYF. In DNA form, the CDR3 reads TGTGCCAGCAGCCAGGGACAGCAAGAGACCCAGTACTTC.

This clone was detected a few times. The chain links TRBV6-5 to TRBJ2-5; 9 positions agree with TRBD2. The germline V gene has CDR1 MNHEY and CDR2 SVGAGI. The CDR3 loop spans 15 amino acids. Trimming took 6 bases from V and 5 from J; bases not matched to a gene: 10. CDR3 loop: CASRKSGGRGETQYF. The CDR3, as DNA: TGTGCCAGCAGAAAATCTGGCGGGAGGGGGGAGACCCAGTACTTC.

The V and J genes are TRBV2 and TRBJ2-1, with 10 bases lining up with TRBD1. V trimming: 6 bases; J trimming: 3 bases; junction bases outside the gene matches: 2. There are 14 residues in the CDR3. Germline-derived CDR1 and CDR2 are SNHLY and FYNNEI. In nucleotides, the CDR3 is TGTGCCAGCAGGGGACAGGGGAACTACAATGAGCAGTTCTTC. This gives the protein CASRGQGNYNEQFF.

This clone was detected only once. This chain links TRBV5-4 with TRBJ2-3; no clear D. V dropped 6 bases and J dropped 1 base, with 18 bases sitting between them. This CDR3 spans 16 amino acids. Germline CDR1 reads SGHNT; CDR2 reads YYREEE (reference sequence). DNA for the CDR3: TGTGCCAGCACCCCGGGTTCTGGGTTCGGCACAGATACGCAGTATTTT. Translating gives CASTPGSGFGTDTQYF.

The genes are TRBV6-5 and TRBJ1-1; the D is unclear. This CDR3 contains 13 residues. Trimming removed 6 bases from V and 1 base from J, with 9 bases in between. CDR1 MNHEY and CDR2 SVGAGI come from the germline V gene. CDR3 region: CASRAQTNTEAFF. The CDR3 DNA sequence: TGTGCCAGCAGGGCACAGACGAACACTGAAGCTTTCTTT.

This chain connects TRBV19 to TRBJ1-4, with 8 bases lining up with TRBD1. The CDR3 extends over 15 amino acids. CDR1 and CDR2 (germline): LNHDA, SQIVND (reference sequence). V shed 6 bases, J shed 6 bases, and the junction held 9 bases outside the gene matches. The DNA of the CDR3 is TGTGCCAGTAGCCGGCAGACAGGGGAGCATGAAAAACTGTTTTTT. Protein: CASSRQTGEHEKLFF.

The chain links TRBV6-5 to TRBJ1-5; TRBD1 aligns across 9 bases. V lost 3 bases and J lost 5; bases outside the gene matches: 2. Germline CDR1 is MNHEY and CDR2 is SVGAGI. The CDR3 covers 14 residues. CDR3 amino acids: CASSYRDRDQPQHF. CDR3 in DNA: TGTGCCAGCAGTTATCGGGACAGGGATCAGCCCCAGCATTTT.

The chain carries TRBV7-8 and TRBJ2-3; 7 bases match TRBD2. The V gene's germline CDR1 is SGHVS and CDR2 FQNEAQ. This CDR3 has 15 amino acids. V gave up 3 bases and J gave up 0 bases; unmatched junction bases: 3. The CDR3 loop is CASSFTSVSTDTQYF. The CDR3, as DNA: TGTGCCAGCAGCTTTACTAGCGTAAGCACAGATACGCAGTATTTT.

The V gene is TRBV25-1, the J gene TRBJ2-7, with D possibly matching TRBD1 (6 bases). Germline V gene lookup returns CDR1 MGHDK and CDR2 SYGVNS. CDR3 length: 12 amino acids. V gave up 5 bases and J gave up 3 bases, with 8 bases separating them. CDR3 loop: CASSQGFYEQYF. The CDR3 DNA is TGTGCCAGCAGTCAGGGGTTCTACGAGCAGTACTTC.

This chain connects TRBV7-2 to TRBJ2-7, with D hard to call. CDR3 size: 12 residues. Germline V gene data show CDR1 as SGHTA and CDR2 as FQGNSA. The V end was cut by 5 bases, the J end by 2 bases, with 7 bases between. The DNA for the CDR3 is TGTGCCAGCAGCCCCGACACCTACGAGCAGTACGTC. Encoded protein: CASSPDTYEQYV.

This chain connects TRBV2 to TRBJ2-3, with 9 positions matching TRBD2. Trimming at V came to 3 bases and at J to 0 bases, leaving 4 bases not matched to a gene. Looked up from germline, CDR1 is SNHLY and CDR2 is FYNNEI. There are 16 residues in the CDR3. The CDR3, as DNA: TGTGCCAGCAGTGACGGGACTAGCCCCAGCACAGATACGCAGTATTTT. Translated: CASSDGTSPSTDTQYF.

The chain employs TRBV11-2 and TRBJ1-1; 8 bases are shared with TRBD1. Germline CDR1 and CDR2: SGHAT and FQNNGV. The length of the CDR3 is 15 residues. V lost 1 base, J lost 4 bases, and 5 bases stayed unmatched. The chain's CDR3 is CASSLVAGGTTEAFF. The CDR3 region has the DNA TGTGCCAGCAGCTTAGTGGCAGGGGGCACCACTGAAGCTTTCTTT.

This rearrangement joins TRBV19 to TRBJ1-2; 8 nucleotides align to TRBD1. There are 16 residues in the CDR3. CDR1 is LNHDA and CDR2 is SQIVND in the germline V gene (reference sequence). V gave up 3 bases and J gave up 6 bases; unmatched junction bases: 12. The DNA of the CDR3 is TGTGCCAGTAGTATCAGGGAACGAGGACAGGGTGATGGCTACACCTTC. Its protein product is CASSIRERGQGDGYTF.